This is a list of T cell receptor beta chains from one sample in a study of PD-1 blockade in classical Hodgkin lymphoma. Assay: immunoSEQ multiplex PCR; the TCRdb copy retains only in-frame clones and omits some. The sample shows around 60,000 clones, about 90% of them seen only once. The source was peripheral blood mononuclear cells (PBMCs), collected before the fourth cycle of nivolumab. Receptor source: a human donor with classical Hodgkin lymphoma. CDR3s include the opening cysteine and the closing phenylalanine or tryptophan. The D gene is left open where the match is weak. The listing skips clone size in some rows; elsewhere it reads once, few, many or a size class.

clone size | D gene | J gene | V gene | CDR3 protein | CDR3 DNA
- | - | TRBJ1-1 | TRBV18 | CASSGSGGGGTEAFF | TGTGCCAGCTCCGGTTCGGGGGGAGGAGGTACTGAAGCTTTCTTT
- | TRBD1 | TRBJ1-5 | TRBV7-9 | CASSQGLSGNQPQHF | TGTGCCAGCTCACAGGGGCTGTCGGGCAATCAGCCCCAGCATTTT
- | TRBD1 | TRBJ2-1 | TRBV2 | CATRKAGTGYNEQFF | TGTGCCACAAGAAAAGCCGGGACAGGTTACAATGAGCAGTTCTTC
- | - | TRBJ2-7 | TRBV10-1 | CASSESTSKDEQYF | TGCGCCAGCAGTGAGTCAACGAGTAAGGACGAGCAGTACTTC
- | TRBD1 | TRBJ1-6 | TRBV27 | CASSPLTGADNSPLHF | TGTGCCAGCAGTCCCCTGACAGGGGCGGATAATTCACCCCTCCACTTT
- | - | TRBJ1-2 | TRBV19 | CASSIILDSGYGYTF | TGTGCCAGTAGTATAATCCTCGACAGTGGGTATGGCTACACCTTC
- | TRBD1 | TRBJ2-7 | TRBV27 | CASSQATGNSYEQYF | TGTGCCAGCAGCCAGGCGACAGGGAATTCCTACGAGCAGTACTTC
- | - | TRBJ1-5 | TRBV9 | CASSVTTDQPQHF | TGTGCCAGCAGCGTTACCACTGATCAGCCCCAGCATTTT
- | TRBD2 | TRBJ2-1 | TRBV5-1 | CASSPQAGVHNEQFF | TGCGCCAGCAGCCCGCAAGCGGGGGTACACAATGAGCAGTTCTTC
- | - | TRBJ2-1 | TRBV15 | CATSKRTSTYNEQFF | TGTGCCACCAGCAAACGGACAAGCACCTACAATGAGCAGTTCTTC
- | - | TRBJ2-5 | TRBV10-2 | CASSVVGGETQYF | TGCGCCAGCAGTGTAGTCGGGGGAGAGACCCAGTACTTC
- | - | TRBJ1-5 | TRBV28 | CASSGTAEQPQHF | TGTGCCAGCAGCGGTACTGCGGAGCAGCCCCAGCATTTT
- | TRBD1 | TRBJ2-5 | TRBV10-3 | CAISWTGQETQYF | TGTGCCATCAGTTGGACAGGTCAAGAGACCCAGTACTTC
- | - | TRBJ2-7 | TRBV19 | CASSIEARPISYEQYF | TGTGCCAGTAGTATAGAGGCCCGCCCCATTTCCTACGAGCAGTACTTC
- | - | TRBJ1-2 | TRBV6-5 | CASRPGTKSGYTF | TGTGCCAGCAGGCCGGGCACGAAAAGTGGCTACACCTTC
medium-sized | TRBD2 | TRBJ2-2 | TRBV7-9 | CASSLREGVDTGELFF | TGTGCCAGCAGCTTACGGGAGGGCGTGGACACCGGGGAGCTGTTTTTT
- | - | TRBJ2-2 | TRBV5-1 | CASSLGKQGYTGELFF | TGCGCCAGCAGCTTGGGAAAACAGGGTTACACCGGGGAGCTGTTTTTT
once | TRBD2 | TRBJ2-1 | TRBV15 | CATSEEGLVYNEQFF | TGTGCCACCAGCGAGGAGGGACTAGTCTACAATGAGCAGTTCTTC
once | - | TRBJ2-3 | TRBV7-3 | CASSLTGGGTDTQYF | TGTGCCAGCAGCTTAACCGGCGGCGGCACAGATACGCAGTATTTT
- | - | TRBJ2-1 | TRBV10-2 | CASSESSYNEQFF | TGCGCCAGCAGTGAGAGCTCCTACAATGAGCAGTTCTTC
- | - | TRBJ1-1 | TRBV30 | CAWSQAVNTEAFF | TGTGCCTGGAGCCAGGCGGTGAACACTGAAGCTTTCTTT
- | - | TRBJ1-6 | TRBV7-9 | CASSWPTGGGSDSPLHF | TGTGCCAGCAGCTGGCCGACAGGAGGGGGATCGGATTCACCCCTCCACTTT
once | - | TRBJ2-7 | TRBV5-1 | CASSLGGIREQYF | TGCGCCAGCAGCTTGGGGGGGATCCGCGAGCAGTACTTC
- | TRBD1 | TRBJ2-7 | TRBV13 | CASAMGTGTYEQYF | TGTGCCAGCGCAATGGGGACAGGGACCTACGAGCAGTACTTC
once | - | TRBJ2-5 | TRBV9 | CASSVGAMETQYF | TGTGCCAGCAGCGTCGGGGCCATGGAGACCCAGTACTTC
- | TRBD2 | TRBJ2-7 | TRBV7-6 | CASSFGGGNEQYF | TGTGCCAGCAGCTTCGGGGGGGGAAACGAGCAGTACTTC
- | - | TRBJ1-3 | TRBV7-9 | CASSFSPLDGNTIYF | TGTGCCAGCAGCTTTAGCCCGCTCGATGGAAACACCATATATTTT
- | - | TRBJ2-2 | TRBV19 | CASSITENTGELFF | TGTGCCAGTAGTATTACGGAGAACACCGGGGAGCTGTTTTTT
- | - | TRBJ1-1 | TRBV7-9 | CASSLASSEAFF | TGTGCCAGCAGCTTAGCCAGTAGTGAAGCTTTCTTT
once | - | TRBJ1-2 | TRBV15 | CATSRDIDSVGYTF | TGTGCCACCAGCAGAGATATTGATTCGGTTGGCTACACCTTC
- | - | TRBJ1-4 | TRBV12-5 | CASGLGFQGIEHEKLFF | TGTGCTAGTGGTTTGGGATTCCAGGGGATAGAGCATGAAAAACTGTTTTTT
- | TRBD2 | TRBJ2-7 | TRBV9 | CASSVDSGDYEQYF | TGTGCCAGCAGCGTCGATAGCGGGGACTACGAGCAGTACTTC
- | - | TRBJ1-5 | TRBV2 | CASSHTVGGRGGNQPQHF | TGTGCCAGCAGCCACACGGTTGGCGGCAGGGGAGGCAATCAGCCCCAGCATTTT
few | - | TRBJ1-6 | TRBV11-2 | CASSLDGDGDIHF | TGTGCCAGCAGCTTAGATGGGGACGGTGATATCCACTTT
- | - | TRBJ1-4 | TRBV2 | CASSPRTGGNEKLFF | TGTGCCAGCAGTCCAAGGACGGGGGGTAATGAAAAACTGTTTTTT
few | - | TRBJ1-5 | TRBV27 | CASRPRGFNQPQHF | TGTGCCAGCAGGCCGAGGGGTTTCAATCAGCCCCAGCATTTT
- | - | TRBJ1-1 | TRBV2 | CASTGVGTEAFF | TGTGCCAGCACAGGGGTTGGAACTGAAGCTTTCTTT
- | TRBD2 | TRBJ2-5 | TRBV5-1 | CASSPSGGAGEETQYF | TGCGCCAGCAGCCCTAGCGGGGGGGCCGGAGAAGAGACCCAGTACTTC
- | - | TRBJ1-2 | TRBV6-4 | CASSYGAGYTF | TGTGCCAGCAGTTACGGGGCAGGCTACACCTTC